These 14 T cell receptor beta chains originate from one sample sequenced in a study of blood T cells in healthy people across ages. For the second PCR, which ran for about 6 to 11 cycles, a sample-barcoded 5' primer and a J-beta primer mix were used. TCRdb called the 5' RACE reads again in MiXCR, with one record for every CDR3 protein. Of about 1.1 million distinct CDR3 sequences in the sample, roughly two fifths are singletons; the top ten hold under 15%. Sequencing was done on a sample of blood. Every receptor here comes from a young man in good health.

The sample holds a few counts of this clonotype. Mismatch with germline at one junction end may stem from a read error. This CDR3 reads CASSLAGGPETQYF. CDR3 nucleotides: TGTGCCAGCAGCTTAGCGGGGGGGCCGGAGACCCAGTACTTC. The chain has TRBV5-1 and TRBJ2-5; 11 nucleotides align to TRBD2. The CDR3 totals 14 residues. The germline CDR1 and CDR2 sequences are SGHRS and YFSETQ.

The chain links TRBV27 to TRBJ1-5; D unclear. In germline, CDR1 is MNHEY, CDR2 SMNVEV (reference sequence). The CDR3 is 17 residues long. V lost 5 bases, J lost 3 bases, and 20 bases lay in between. The CDR3 region has the DNA TGTGCCAGCAGTCCCTCCGGCGGCTACTATGCCAATCAGCCCCAGCATTTT. This codes for CASSPSGGYYANQPQHF.

The chain uses TRBV20-1 and TRBJ2-2; 8 bases agree with TRBD2. Germline V gene data show CDR1 as DFQATT and CDR2 as SNEGSKA (reference sequence). This CDR3 contains 16 residues. The V segment lost 0 bases and the J segment 5 bases; nucleotides outside the gene matches: 8. The CDR3 region is CSARDVQRGKTGELFF. CDR3 DNA: TGCAGTGCTAGAGATGTCCAGCGGGGGAAAACCGGGGAGCTGTTTTTT.

This clonotype was seen a handful of times. The chain uses TRBV12-3 or TRBV12-4 and TRBJ2-7; D perhaps matches TRBD1 (6 bases). The end of the DNA aligns better with TRBJ2-5, so the J call may be wrong. CDR3 length: 14 residues. CDR3 DNA sequence: TGTGCCAGCACCCCTTGGGGGCTTGGAGAGACCCAGTACTTC. Residues: CASTPWGLGETQYF.

This sequence joins TRBV7-2 and TRBJ1-3; no clear D. This CDR3 contains 16 residues. V lost 0 bases, J lost 0 bases, and 9 bases lay in between. Germline V lookup: CDR1 SGHTA, CDR2 FQGNSA. The CDR3 DNA reads TGTGCCAGCAGCTTAGCTGATTTCTCCTCTGGAAACACCATATATTTT. This codes for CASSLADFSSGNTIYF.

This chain joins TRBV7-2 and TRBJ2-1; TRBD1 matches at 8 bases. Germline CDR1 SGHTA, CDR2 FQGNSA. Unmatched junction bases numbered 6, after V lost 5 bases and J lost 0 bases. The CDR3 consists of 16 residues. Here the CDR3 DNA reads TGTGCCAGCAGCCCGAAGACAGGGGCCTCCTACAATGAGCAGTTCTTC. This sequence encodes CASSPKTGASYNEQFF.

The chain carries TRBV9 and TRBJ2-2; TRBD1 matches 9 bases. The V gene's germline CDR1 is SGDLS and CDR2 YYNGEE. CDR3 length equals 16 residues. With 3 bases clipped from V and 4 bases from J, the junction kept 7 bases outside the gene matches. The CDR3 nucleotides are TGTGCCAGCAGCGCTCCGGGACAGGGTTCCACCGGGGAGCTGTTTTTT. Amino acid sequence: CASSAPGQGSTGELFF.

There are a few counts of this clonotype. One end of the junction does not line up with germline, which may come from a read error. This chain links TRBV5-1 with TRBJ1-1, with D perhaps TRBD1 (6 bases). Germline V gene lookup returns CDR1 SGHRS and CDR2 YFSETQ. The CDR3 consists of 14 residues. CDR3 sequence (DNA): TGTGCCAGCAGCTTAGGGCCAGGGGACACTGAAGCTTTCTTT. This translates into CASSLGPGDTEAFF.

The V call is TRBV24-1, the J call TRBJ2-3; perhaps TRBD2 as D (6 bases). CDR1 and CDR2 (germline): KGHDR, SFDVKD. V lost 0 bases to trimming and J lost 6 bases, with 15 bases between them. This CDR3 contains 16 residues. In nucleotides, the CDR3 is TGTGCCACCAGTGATTTGTTGGGGACTTTTGGGGATACGCAGTATTTT. It codes for CATSDLLGTFGDTQYF.

This clonotype was picked up many times. The chain combines TRBV14 with TRBJ2-1, with no clear D. Trimming stripped 3 bases from V and 8 bases from J, with 17 bases between. The CDR3 sequence is 15 residues long. Germline CDR1 and CDR2: SGHDN and FVKESK. For the CDR3, the DNA is TGTGCCAGCAGCCATCTTAGGCGAAACGTCTATGAGCAGTTCTTC. Its translation is CASSHLRRNVYEQFF.

The rearrangement joins TRBV5-1 to TRBJ2-7; D may be TRBD1 (5 bases). This CDR3 has 14 residues. The V end was cut by 0 bases, the J end by 2 bases, with 9 bases between. CDR1 is SGHRS, CDR2 YFSETQ, per germline. CDR3 nucleotides: TGCGCCAGCAGCTTGGGACAGATAACCTACGAGCAGTACTTC. Translated, it gives CASSLGQITYEQYF.

As concerns this clonotype: One end of the junction does not line up with germline, which may come from a read error. The chain couples TRBV10-3 to TRBJ1-1; TRBD1 is a possible D gene (5 bases). Germline V lookup: CDR1 ENHRY, CDR2 SYGVKD. This CDR3 contains 14 residues. DNA of the CDR3: TGTGCCATCAGTGAAATCGGGGGGAACATTGAAGCTTTCTTT. Protein product: CAISEIGGNIEAFF.

The V and J genes are TRBV4-1 and TRBJ1-5, with D possibly TRBD1 on 6 matching bases. The CDR3 spans 17 residues. V lost 4 bases and J 3 bases, leaving 19 bases between the germline ends. CDR1 is MGHRA, CDR2 YSYEKL, per germline. The CDR3 DNA is TGCGCCAGCAGCCTCGCCTGGGGGGGGCGAGACAATCAGCCCCAGCATTTT. Translation gives CASSLAWGGRDNQPQHF.

The gene calls are TRBV20-1 and TRBJ2-1; tentative D call: TRBD2 (6 bases). This CDR3 is 17 amino acids long. V was shortened by 0 bases and J by 0 bases, with 15 bases between the two germline ends. Germline values: CDR1 DFQATT, CDR2 SNEGSKA (reference sequence). The CDR3 region has the DNA TGCAGTGCTAGAGACCCCCTTTACGGGAGCTCCTACAATGAGCAGTTCTTC. This sequence encodes CSARDPLYGSSYNEQFF.